These 22 T cell receptor beta chains share one sample of origin, sequenced in a study of prognosis after radiotherapy for stage I lung cancer (dated by TCRdb to the early 2020s). Sequencing relied on an Illumina HiSeq 3000. Two rounds of multiplex PCR were used to amplify the TCR beta CDR3 region from genomic DNA. The first PCR round used primers specific to each TRBV and TRBJ gene, and the primer sequences were filed in Chinese patent CN105087789A. TCRdb reprocessed the public reads (quality trimming at Q25 with fastp, clone calling with MiXCR) and kept in-frame beta chains. When rows share a CDR3 protein, they turn into one entry using the most common DNA and genes. This sample lists roughly 30,000 distinct CDR3 sequences; 35% to 45% were detected once. The ten largest clones capture 15% of the sample. The sequences come from PBMCs, collected before or after stereotactic body radiation therapy (not recorded which). The source is a donor over 45 with non-small cell lung cancer.

J is TRBJ1-1 and V is TRBV30; possibly TRBD1 for D (5 bases). The CDR3 is 16 amino acids. Trimming cost V 0 bases and J 7 bases, with 21 bases left between them. Per the germline V gene, CDR1 is GTSNPN and CDR2 is SVGIG (reference sequence). CDR3: CAWSVWRGADQGEAFF. In nucleotides, the CDR3 is TGTGCCTGGAGTGTTTGGAGGGGCGCCGATCAGGGTGAAGCTTTCTTT.

This clonotype has at least ten counts. V usage is TRBV9 and J usage is TRBJ2-1; TRBD1 is a possible D gene (7 bases). Germline V gene data show CDR1 as SGDLS and CDR2 as YYNGEE. The CDR3 is made up of 15 amino acids. Trimming took off 3 bases at V and 7 bases at J, with 17 bases between the two ends. CDR3 bases: TGTGCCAGCAGCGCCGCCCGGACAGGAGGGAATGAGCAGTTCTTC. It encodes CASSAARTGGNEQFF. The whole variable domain, remainder taken from reference TRBV9 and TRBJ2-1, is DSGVTQTPKHLITATGQRVTLRCSPRSGDLSVYWYQQSLDQGLQFLIQYYNGEERAKGNILERFSAQQFPDLHSELNLSSLELGDSALYFCASSAARTGGNEQFFGPGTRLTVL.

The sample holds many counts of this clonotype. This chain joins TRBV19 and TRBJ2-7; TRBD1 aligns across 11 bases. V lost 6 bases, J lost 5 bases, and 9 bases stayed unmatched. This CDR3 comprises 15 residues. Germline CDR1 reads LNHDA; CDR2 reads SQIVND (reference sequence). The CDR3 sequence: CASRPGTGGVDEQYF. The CDR3 DNA sequence: TGTGCCAGTAGACCCGGGACAGGGGGAGTCGACGAGCAGTACTTC.

This clonotype is medium-sized. The chain uses TRBV12-3 or TRBV12-4 and TRBJ2-7; the D gene could be TRBD1 or TRBD2 (6 bases each). Trimming removed 6 bases at V and 3 bases at J, with 12 bases between. CDR3 length equals 13 residues. In DNA, the CDR3 is TGTGCCAGCAGCTGGGGGGACATCTACGAGCAGTACTTC. Protein: CASSWGDIYEQYF.

By sample share, this clonotype is medium-sized. The chain carries TRBV6-1 and TRBJ2-7, with 7 bases matching TRBD1. J was trimmed by 3 bases and V by 7 bases; bases with no gene match: 9. The germline CDR1 and CDR2 sequences are MNHNS and SASEGT. This CDR3 has 14 residues. The CDR3 DNA reads TGTGCCAGCACGCCGGGGACAGAATACTACGAGCAGTACTTC. It yields the protein CASTPGTEYYEQYF.

A note on this clonotype: A far larger clone is only one base removed, so a read error is likely. The chain links TRBV6-8 to TRBJ2-4; no firm D call. The germline V gene has CDR1 MNHGY and CDR2 SAAAGT. The CDR3 totals 15 residues. The DNA of the CDR3 is TGTGTCAGCAGTCCTCCCCCTACAGCCAAAAACATTCAGTACTTC. It encodes CVSSPPPTAKNIQYF.

This clonotype was observed at least ten times. This rearrangement joins TRBV10-3 to TRBJ2-1; 8 bases are shared with TRBD2. In germline, CDR1 is ENHRY, CDR2 SYGVKD. J gave up 0 bases and V 8 bases, and 9 bases lay outside the gene matches. This CDR3 has 16 residues. In nucleotides, the CDR3 is TGTGCCATCCGAGGGACTAGGGATAGCTCCTACAATGAGCAGTTCTTC. It translates to CAIRGTRDSSYNEQFF.

This rearrangement joins TRBV30 to TRBJ1-2; 10 bases match TRBD1. V shed 8 bases, J shed 6 bases, and the junction held 6 bases outside the gene matches. Germline values: CDR1 GTSNPN, CDR2 SVGIG (reference sequence). The CDR3 spans 12 residues. The CDR3 region is CAGRGTGDGYTF. CDR3 sequence (DNA): TGTGCCGGCCGGGGGACAGGGGATGGCTACACCTTC.

This clonotype came up many times. The V call is TRBV6-5, the J call TRBJ2-7; no clear D. Trimming removed 2 bases from V and 3 bases from J, with 14 bases in between. Per the germline V gene, CDR1 is MNHEY and CDR2 is SVGAGI. This CDR3 has 15 residues. This CDR3 reads CASSYTRGGIYEQYF. For the CDR3, the DNA is TGTGCCAGCAGTTACACCCGTGGTGGGATCTACGAGCAGTACTTC.

In this sample, this clonotype turned up many times. J is TRBJ1-1 and V is TRBV12-3 or TRBV12-4, with TRBD1 as a possible D gene (5 bases). CDR3 size: 14 residues. The V and J ends lost 5 bases and 4 bases respectively, with 14 bases between them. CDR3 loop: CASSEDSFVTEAFF. CDR3 DNA: TGTGCCAGCAGTGAAGACAGCTTCGTCACTGAAGCTTTCTTT.

At least ten counts were recorded for this clonotype. The CDR3 coding sequence is TGTGCCAGCAGTTTGGGGGAACCAGGAGGGACCCAGTACTTC. It yields the protein CASSLGEPGGTQYF. The rearrangement links TRBV28 to TRBJ2-5; the D call may be TRBD1 or TRBD2 (5 bases each). Between the trimmed V and J ends, which lost 3 bases and 7 bases, there was a span of 15 bases. Germline loops: CDR1 MDHEN, CDR2 SYDVKM. The CDR3 runs to 14 residues.

This clonotype occurred a few times. The chain joins TRBV3-1 to TRBJ2-1; D perhaps matches TRBD1 (6 bases). Between the trimmed V and J ends, which lost 4 bases and 4 bases, there was a span of 23 bases. The CDR3 has 18 residues. The germline V gene has CDR1 LGHDT and CDR2 YNNKEL (reference sequence). The CDR3 sequence is CASSRNLGHLLKYNEQFF. CDR3 bases: TGTGCCAGCAGCCGTAACCTGGGACACCTGTTAAAGTACAATGAGCAGTTCTTC.

This clonotype was observed once. V is TRBV28 and J is TRBJ2-3; TRBD2 agrees at 12 bases. V shed 4 bases, J shed 4 bases, and the junction held 6 bases outside the gene matches. CDR1 MDHEN and CDR2 SYDVKM come from the germline V gene. This CDR3 contains 16 residues. The CDR3 bases are TGTGCCAGCAGTTCCCTTCTAGCGGGAGGGGCAGATACGCAGTATTTT. It is translated as CASSSLLAGGADTQYF. Together with reference TRBV28 and TRBJ2-3, the CDR3 gives the full variable domain: DVKVTQSSRYLVKRTGEKVFLECVQDMDHENMFWYRQDPGLGLRLIYFSYDVKMKEKGDIPEGYSVSREKKERFSLILESASTNQTSMYLCASSSLLAGGADTQYFGPGTRLTVL.

This clonotype has ten or more counts. The J gene is TRBJ2-1, the V gene TRBV5-1; TRBD1 is a possible D gene (6 bases). The CDR3 loop spans 14 amino acids. Germline V CDR1 and CDR2: SGHRS, YFSETQ. V was clipped by 5 bases and J by 4 bases, with 13 bases between them. The CDR3 nucleotides are TGCGCCAGCAGTGACAGGTTGGGGTACAATGAGCAGTTCTTC. Protein product: CASSDRLGYNEQFF.

Of note for this clonotype: A far larger clone differs by one base, so this is likely a read error. V usage is TRBV11-2 and J usage is TRBJ2-3; 10 bases map to TRBD2. The CDR3 extends over 16 amino acids. With V trimmed by 6 bases and J by 5 bases, 11 bases remained unmatched. Per the germline V gene, CDR1 is SGHAT and CDR2 is FQNNGV. DNA of the CDR3: TGTGCCAGCAGATCCGCCCTAGCGGGAGTCGGAGATACGCAGTATTTT. This encodes CASRSALAGVGDTQYF.

The J gene is TRBJ2-3, the V gene TRBV12-3 or TRBV12-4; the D gene is possibly TRBD1 (6 bases). The CDR3 extends over 13 amino acids. V lost 4 bases and J lost 3, with 8 bases in between. CDR3 bases: TGTGCCAGCAGTTATAGGGGGACAGATACGCAGTATTTT. Protein: CASSYRGTDTQYF.

This clonotype appeared many times. The chain joins TRBV18 to TRBJ2-7, with TRBD1 matching over 7 bases. V gave up 3 bases and J gave up 6 bases; unmatched junction bases: 8. The germline V gene encodes CDR1 KGHSH and CDR2 LQKENI. There are 14 residues in the CDR3. CDR3 bases: TGTGCCAGCTCACCGCCGGGGACAGCACGCGAGCAGTACTTC. It specifies CASSPPGTAREQYF.

The chain couples TRBV6-2 or TRBV6-3 to TRBJ1-5, with 10 bases that match TRBD1. From germline, CDR1 is MNHEY and CDR2 SVGEGT. This CDR3 has 15 residues. V lost 6 bases and J lost 6; bases outside the gene matches: 8. CDR3 in DNA: TGTGCCAGCAGCCAGACAGGGGGCGCGGGTCAGCCCCAGCATTTT. Translation: CASSQTGGAGQPQHF.

Notes on this clonotype: It differs at one base from a far larger clone, so likely a read error. This chain links TRBV6-9 with TRBJ1-2; unclear D gene. The germline V gene encodes CDR1 MNHGY and CDR2 SVAAGI. There are 12 residues in the CDR3. Trimming stripped 4 bases from V and 4 bases from J, with 7 bases between. This CDR3 is CASSSGSYGYTF. In nucleotides, the CDR3 is TGTGCCAGCAGTTCGGGGTCCTATGGCTACACCTTC.

Ten or more counts support this clonotype. The genes are TRBV19 and TRBJ2-2, with 11 bases matching TRBD1. Trimming removed 5 bases from V and 8 bases from J; junction bases left unmatched: 7. Germline assignment: CDR1 LNHDA and CDR2 SQIVND (reference sequence). This CDR3 comprises 15 residues. This CDR3 is CASSPWTGGSGELFF. The CDR3 DNA reads TGTGCCAGTAGTCCTTGGACAGGGGGCTCTGGGGAGCTGTTTTTT. Full variable domain (outside the CDR3, taken from reference TRBV19 and TRBJ2-2): DGGITQSPKYLFRKEGQNVTLSCEQNLNHDAMYWYRQDPGQGLRLIYYSQIVNDFQKGDIAEGYSVSREKKESFPLTVTSAQKNPTAFYLCASSPWTGGSGELFFGEGSRLTVL.

J is TRBJ1-5 and V is TRBV6-2 or TRBV6-3, with D possibly TRBD1 on 5 matching bases. Trimming stripped 3 bases from V and 5 bases from J, with 26 bases between. The CDR3 contains 19 residues. CDR1 and CDR2 (germline): MNHEY, SVGEGT. CDR3 loop: CASSYNKGRSRYVYQPQHF. CDR3 nucleotide sequence: TGTGCCAGCAGTTATAACAAGGGACGAAGCCGGTACGTATATCAGCCCCAGCATTTT.

About this clonotype: A much larger clone lies a single base off, so this may be a read error. This sequence joins TRBV5-6 and TRBJ2-7; 8 nucleotides line up with TRBD2. The CDR3 has 12 amino acids. V was pared by 6 bases and J by 6 bases, with 5 bases of the junction left unmatched. Germline CDR1 is SGHDT and CDR2 is YYEEEE. CDR3 protein: CASMAGGGEQYF. CDR3 nucleotide sequence: TGTGCCAGCATGGCGGGAGGAGGCGAGCAGTACTTC. Looking up the rest from reference TRBV5-6 and TRBJ2-7 gives the full variable domain: DAGVTQSPTHLIKTRGQQVTLRCSPKSGHDTVSWYQQALGQGPQFIFQYYEEEERQRGNFPDRFSGHQFPNYSSELNVNALLLGDSALYLCASMAGGGEQYFGPGTRLTVT.